Listed here are 8 T cell receptor beta chains from one sample, sequenced in a study of blood T cell repertoires in COVID-19. Profiled with immunoSEQ multiplex PCR; TCRdb holds only in-frame clones, not every one. The table has more than 95,000 clones, roughly 90% seen once; the top ten hold 3.5%. Sequencing was carried out using peripheral blood. The receptors shown here come from an older woman with acute or convalescent COVID-19.

V and J are TRBV10-3 and TRBJ1-6, with 9 nucleotides matching TRBD1. Trimming cost V 8 bases and J 9 bases; bases outside gene matches: 8. Germline-derived CDR1 and CDR2 are ENHRY and SYGVKD. The CDR3 extends over 14 amino acids. CDR3 in amino acids: CAIGRDREGSPLHF. DNA for the CDR3: TGTGCCATCGGGCGGGACAGGGAGGGTTCACCCCTCCACTTT.

This clone is a singleton in its sample. The chain is built from TRBV6-5 and TRBJ2-1; 14 nucleotides line up with TRBD2. The CDR3 is 15 amino acids. Trimming at V came to 6 bases and at J to 8 bases, leaving 6 bases not matched to a gene. In germline, CDR1 is MNHEY, CDR2 SVGAGI. The CDR3 coding sequence is TGTGCCAGCAGGGCGGGACTAGCGGGAGAACATGAGCAGTTCTTC. Its protein product is CASRAGLAGEHEQFF.

V is TRBV28 and J is TRBJ2-1; TRBD2 agrees at 10 bases. CDR1 MDHEN and CDR2 SYDVKM come from the germline V gene. This CDR3 contains 15 residues. The junction had 9 bases not matched to a gene; V was cut back by 10 bases and J by 3 bases. The CDR3 DNA is TGTGCCACCGCCACTAGCGGGGTTAGCTACAATGAGCAGTTCTTC. Its protein is CATATSGVSYNEQFF.

V is TRBV29-1 and J is TRBJ1-1; 8 nucleotides agree with TRBD1. The CDR3 runs 17 residues. Germline V gene lookup returns CDR1 SQVTM and CDR2 ANQGSEA. V lost 3 bases and J lost 3; bases outside the gene matches: 15. DNA for the CDR3: TGCAGCGTTGAGGAGTTCCGGACAGGGAAGTATGACACTGAAGCTTTCTTT. This translates into CSVEEFRTGKYDTEAFF. The full variable domain, in which reference TRBV29-1 and TRBJ1-1 provide the parts outside the CDR3, is SAVISQKPSRDICQRGTSLTIQCQVDSQVTMMFWYRQQPGQSLTLIATANQGSEATYESGFVIDKFPISRPNLTFSTLTVSNMSPEDSSIYLCSVEEFRTGKYDTEAFFGQGTRLTVV.

The chain uses TRBV7-8 and TRBJ2-1; 8 bases map to TRBD2. Per germline, CDR1 SGHVS and CDR2 FQNEAQ. CDR3 length: 17 residues. The junction had 14 bases not matched to a gene; V was cut back by 5 bases and J by 5 bases. Here the CDR3 DNA reads TGTGCCAGCAGCGGTCCCGGGACTAGAGTGAGCGACAATGAGCAGTTCTTC. This sequence encodes CASSGPGTRVSDNEQFF.

This sequence joins TRBV4-2 and TRBJ2-1; 11 positions agree with TRBD2. V lost 0 bases, J lost 5 bases, and 9 bases stayed unmatched. The CDR3 loop spans 18 amino acids. CDR1 and CDR2 (germline): LGHNA, YNFKEQ. This chain's CDR3 is CASSQDGTSGYSNNEQFF. The CDR3 bases are TGTGCCAGCAGCCAAGATGGGACTAGCGGATACTCAAACAATGAGCAGTTCTTC.

V and J are TRBV19 and TRBJ1-2; 8 nucleotides line up with TRBD1. The CDR3 covers 20 residues. V lost 5 bases to trimming and J lost 5 bases; unmatched junction nucleotides: 25. Germline V CDR1 and CDR2: LNHDA, SQIVND (reference sequence). CDR3 region: CASSPAVGTGGFLVEYGYTF. The CDR3 DNA reads as TGTGCCAGTAGTCCGGCGGTTGGGACAGGTGGCTTCTTGGTCGAGTATGGCTACACCTTC.

The gene calls are TRBV19 and TRBJ2-3; the D gene is possibly TRBD2 (7 bases). Per germline, CDR1 LNHDA and CDR2 SQIVND (reference sequence). Between the trimmed V and J ends, which lost 7 bases and 3 bases, there was a span of 17 bases. The CDR3 sequence is 15 residues long. The CDR3 loop reads CASTPGGLRTDTQYF. CDR3 in DNA: TGTGCCAGTACCCCCGGGGGGCTGAGGACAGATACGCAGTATTTT.